This is a list of T cell receptor beta chains from one sample in a study of blood T cell repertoires in COVID-19. Clones were sequenced by immunoSEQ multiplex PCR, and TCRdb holds only the in-frame ones, with some missing. The repertoire has 77,000 or so clones, around 83% of them found once; the top ten carry 6.9%. The sequenced sample was peripheral blood. All receptors derive from a man aged 25 to 45 with COVID-19, enrolled during active disease. Both conserved end residues are part of each CDR3. Fields, in order: V gene, clone size, CDR3 protein. Expanded clones are given a class, and other clones once, few, many or no size at all.

>TRBV4-3|NA
CASSQDWTGKNYYEQYF
>TRBV19|once
CASGVHGGTQYF
>TRBV2|NA
CASRVGKGYNEQFF
>TRBV4-1|few
CASSPTLDSGKEKLFF
>TRBV19|once
CASVPSDSRNTIYF
>TRBV5-4|NA
CASSRTQDTEAFF
>TRBV25-1|once
CASSEWGGGGANEQFF
>TRBV14|NA
CASSRMQGVPATNEKLFF
>TRBV10-3|NA
CAISESKLGLLSSYNSPLHF
>TRBV7-9|NA
CASSLEREGRFF
>TRBV5-1|NA
CASSSPHRVQETQYF
>TRBV7-9|NA
CAGAGKDYGYTF
>TRBV19|NA
CASSIGIVSGMAKNIQYF
>TRBV25-1|NA
CASTDGGGGQPQHF
>TRBV19|NA
CASSNRATTTANSPLHF
>TRBV11-2|NA
CASSLVAGELFF
>TRBV4-1|NA
CASSQAIADPLYEQYF
>TRBV6-6|NA
CASSYSRGPRSYEQYF
>TRBV6-4|NA
CASGLSGANVLTF
>TRBV5-6|NA
CASSLQGGPEAFF
>TRBV6-4|NA
CASSASGSTDTQYF
>TRBV28|NA
CASSTLNQPQHF
>TRBV7-9|NA
CASTLAGSGNTIYF
>TRBV7-2|once
CASSLAVGRAAPGELFF
>TRBV6-4|NA
CASSERTSGTDTQYF
>TRBV2|few
CASSPFLAGAYNEQFF
>TRBV9|NA
CASSVGLGGRGENTGELFF
>TRBV5-4|NA
CASSSRTGNAGELFF
>TRBV6-2/TRBV6-3|NA
CASSTSPPTGTSVTDTQYF
>TRBV28|NA
CASSPYTGKAYEQYF
>TRBV24-1|NA
CATSLSGSIYTF
>TRBV2|NA
CASVTRGTSRPDTQYF
>TRBV27|few
CASSPGLGSPLHF
>TRBV6-5|NA
CASSYSGQGEAFF
>TRBV11-2|NA
CASSLAYEQYF
>TRBV6-5|NA
CASGGVNEKLFF
>TRBV19|NA
CASKVGGTEAFF
>TRBV15|once
CATSRDQDTQYF
>TRBV4-3|NA
CASSQDGAEAFF
>TRBV7-9|NA
CASSRTGEDSPLHF
>TRBV20-1|NA
CSAGSPEAFF
>TRBV28|NA
CASSLWGLAGRVNEQFF
>TRBV11-2|NA
CASSLERGPAFF
>TRBV7-7|NA
CASSLKQGYTQYF
>TRBV7-9|NA
CASSLNSSPLHF
>TRBV6-5|NA
CASSYYDRNGELFF
>TRBV19|NA
CASSNSGMTGNTIYF
>TRBV6-4|NA
CASSDSGGRDYNEQFF
>TRBV6-1|few
CASSESRGSYNEQFF
>TRBV3-1/TRBV3-2|NA
CASSRRQGHGYTF
>TRBV5-1|NA
CASSLGGTGPNEQYF
>TRBV5-8|NA
CASSSIGQDTDTQYF
>TRBV4-1|NA
CASSQDGVLTPYEQYF
>TRBV9|NA
CASSTQGAYGYTF
>TRBV15|NA
CATSPSPGGGKAAEQFF
>TRBV29-1|NA
CSVGLTYNSPLHF
>TRBV18|few
CASSTGTGGTSNYGYTF
>TRBV2|NA
CASRSEAGGRGTQYF
>TRBV6-6|once
CASQITLDTQYF
>TRBV29-1|NA
CSVEKGQGTGYTF